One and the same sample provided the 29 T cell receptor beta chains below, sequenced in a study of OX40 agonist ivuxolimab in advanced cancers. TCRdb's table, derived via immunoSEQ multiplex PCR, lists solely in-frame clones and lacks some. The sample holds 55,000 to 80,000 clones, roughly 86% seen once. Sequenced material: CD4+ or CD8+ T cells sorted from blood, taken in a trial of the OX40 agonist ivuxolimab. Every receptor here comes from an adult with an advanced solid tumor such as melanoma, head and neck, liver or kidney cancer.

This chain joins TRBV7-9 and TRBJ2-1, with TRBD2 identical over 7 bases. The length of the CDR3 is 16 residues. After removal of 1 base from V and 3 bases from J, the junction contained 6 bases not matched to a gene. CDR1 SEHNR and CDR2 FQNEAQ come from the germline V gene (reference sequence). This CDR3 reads CASSLGDGDYYNEQFF. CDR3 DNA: TGTGCCAGCAGCTTAGGAGATGGGGACTACTACAATGAGCAGTTCTTC.

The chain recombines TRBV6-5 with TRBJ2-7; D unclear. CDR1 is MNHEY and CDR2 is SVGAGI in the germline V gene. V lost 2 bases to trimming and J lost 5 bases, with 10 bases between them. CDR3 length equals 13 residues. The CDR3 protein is CASSYGLRNEQYF. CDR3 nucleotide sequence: TGTGCCAGCAGTTACGGGCTTCGCAACGAGCAGTACTTC.

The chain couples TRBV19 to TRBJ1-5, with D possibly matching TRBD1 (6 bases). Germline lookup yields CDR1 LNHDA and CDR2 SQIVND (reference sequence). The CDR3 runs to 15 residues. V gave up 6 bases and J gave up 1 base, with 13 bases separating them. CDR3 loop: CASRRGDGSNQPQHF. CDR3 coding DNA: TGTGCCAGTAGGAGGGGGGACGGGAGCAATCAGCCCCAGCATTTT.

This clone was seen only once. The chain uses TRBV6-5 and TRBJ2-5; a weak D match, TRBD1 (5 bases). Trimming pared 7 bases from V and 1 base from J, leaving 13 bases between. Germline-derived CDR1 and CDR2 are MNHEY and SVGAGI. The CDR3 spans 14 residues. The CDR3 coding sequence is TGTGCCAGCAAGTTGACAGTGCTCCAAGAGACCCAGTACTTC. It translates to CASKLTVLQETQYF.

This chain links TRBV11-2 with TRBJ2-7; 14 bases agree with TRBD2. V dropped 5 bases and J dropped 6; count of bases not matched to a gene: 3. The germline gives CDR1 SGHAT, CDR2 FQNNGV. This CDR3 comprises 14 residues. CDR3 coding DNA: TGTGCCAGCAGCCTGGGACTAGCGGGAGTCGAGCAGTACTTC. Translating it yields CASSLGLAGVEQYF.

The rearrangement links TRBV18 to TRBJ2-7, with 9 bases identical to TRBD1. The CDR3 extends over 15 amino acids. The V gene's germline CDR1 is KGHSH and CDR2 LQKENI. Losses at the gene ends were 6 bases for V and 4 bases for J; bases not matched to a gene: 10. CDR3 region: CASSHRDRVGYEQYF. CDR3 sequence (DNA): TGTGCCAGCTCCCACCGGGACAGGGTAGGGTACGAGCAGTACTTC.

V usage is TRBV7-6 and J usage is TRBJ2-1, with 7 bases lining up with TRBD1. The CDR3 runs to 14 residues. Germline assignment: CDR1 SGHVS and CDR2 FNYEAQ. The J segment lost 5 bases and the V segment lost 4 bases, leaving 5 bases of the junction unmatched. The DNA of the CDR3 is TGTGCCAGCAGCTCCCGGACAGGCCACAATGAGCAGTTCTTC. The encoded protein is CASSSRTGHNEQFF.

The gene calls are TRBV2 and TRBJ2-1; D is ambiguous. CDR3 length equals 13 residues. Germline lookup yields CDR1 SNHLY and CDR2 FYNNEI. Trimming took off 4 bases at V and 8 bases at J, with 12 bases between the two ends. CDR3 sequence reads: CASSAIGSDEQFF. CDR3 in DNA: TGTGCCAGCAGTGCGATAGGGTCGGATGAGCAGTTCTTC.

The CDR3 sequence is CASSLEGLAPYNEQFF. The CDR3 nucleotides are TGTGCCAGCAGCTTAGAGGGACTAGCGCCGTACAATGAGCAGTTCTTC. This chain links TRBV7-2 with TRBJ2-1; TRBD2 agrees at 10 bases. V trimming: 1 base; J trimming: 4 bases; junction bases outside the gene matches: 4. The CDR3 runs 16 residues. CDR1 and CDR2 (germline): SGHTA, FQGNSA.

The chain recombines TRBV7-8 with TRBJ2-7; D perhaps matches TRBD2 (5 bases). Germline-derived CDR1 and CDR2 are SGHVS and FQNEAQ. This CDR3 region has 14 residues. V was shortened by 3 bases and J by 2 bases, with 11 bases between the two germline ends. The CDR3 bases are TGTGCCAGCAGCTTGAGCGGAGCCGCCTACGAGCAGTACTTC. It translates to CASSLSGAAYEQYF.

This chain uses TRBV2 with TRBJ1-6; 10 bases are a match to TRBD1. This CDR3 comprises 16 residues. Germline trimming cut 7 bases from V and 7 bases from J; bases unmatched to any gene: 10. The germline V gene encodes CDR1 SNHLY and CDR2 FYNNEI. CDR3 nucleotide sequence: TGTGCCAGCATCCCCCGGTGGGGACAGGGGAATTCACCCCTCCACTTT. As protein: CASIPRWGQGNSPLHF.

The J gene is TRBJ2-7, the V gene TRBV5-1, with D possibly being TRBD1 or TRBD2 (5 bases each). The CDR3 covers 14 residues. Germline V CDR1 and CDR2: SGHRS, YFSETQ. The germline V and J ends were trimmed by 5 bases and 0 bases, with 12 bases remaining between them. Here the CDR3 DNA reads TGCGCCAGCAGTGACCCAGGGAGCTCCTACGAGCAGTACTTC. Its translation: CASSDPGSSYEQYF.

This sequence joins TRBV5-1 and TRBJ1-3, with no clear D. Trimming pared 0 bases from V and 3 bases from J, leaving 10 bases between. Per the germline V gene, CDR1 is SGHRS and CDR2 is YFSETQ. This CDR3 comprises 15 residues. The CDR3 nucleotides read TGCGCCAGCAGCTTGGACGGGTTTCGTGGAAACACCATATATTTT. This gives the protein CASSLDGFRGNTIYF.

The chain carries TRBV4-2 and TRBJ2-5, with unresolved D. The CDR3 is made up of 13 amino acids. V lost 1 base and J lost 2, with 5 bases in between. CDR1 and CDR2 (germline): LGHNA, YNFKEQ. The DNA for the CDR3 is TGTGCCAGCAGCCAAGCCCTTCAAGAGACCCAGTACTTC. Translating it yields CASSQALQETQYF.

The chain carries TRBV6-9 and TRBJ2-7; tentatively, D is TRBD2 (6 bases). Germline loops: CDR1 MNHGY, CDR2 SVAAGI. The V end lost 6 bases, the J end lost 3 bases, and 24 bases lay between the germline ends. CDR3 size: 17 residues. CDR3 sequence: CASSQLLIWDFSYEQYF. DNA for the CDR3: TGTGCCAGCAGCCAACTACTGATTTGGGACTTCAGCTACGAGCAGTACTTC.

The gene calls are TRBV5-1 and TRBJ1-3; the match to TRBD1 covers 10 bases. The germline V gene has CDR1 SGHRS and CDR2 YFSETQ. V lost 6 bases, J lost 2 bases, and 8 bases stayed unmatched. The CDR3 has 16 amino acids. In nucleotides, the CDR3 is TGCGCCAGCACATCAACCGGGACAGGGGCTGGAAACACCATATATTTT. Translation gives CASTSTGTGAGNTIYF.

DNA for the CDR3: TGTGCCAGCAGTGGGTTTCGCACCGGGGAGCTGTTTTTT. This sequence encodes CASSGFRTGELFF. This chain joins TRBV2 and TRBJ2-2; D ambiguous. V was clipped by 4 bases and J by 4 bases, with 7 bases between them. Germline-derived CDR1 and CDR2 are SNHLY and FYNNEI. This CDR3 comprises 13 residues.

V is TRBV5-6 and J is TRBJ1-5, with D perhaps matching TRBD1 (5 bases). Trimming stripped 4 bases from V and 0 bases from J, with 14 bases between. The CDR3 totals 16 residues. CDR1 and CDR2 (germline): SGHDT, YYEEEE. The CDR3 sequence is CASSGGGPNSNQPQHF. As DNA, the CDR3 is TGTGCCAGCAGCGGCGGGGGTCCGAATAGCAATCAGCCCCAGCATTTT.

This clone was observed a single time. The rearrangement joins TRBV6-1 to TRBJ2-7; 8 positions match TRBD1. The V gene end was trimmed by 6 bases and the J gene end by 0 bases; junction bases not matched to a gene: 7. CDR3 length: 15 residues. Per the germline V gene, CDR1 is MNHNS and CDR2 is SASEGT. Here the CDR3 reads CASRPDRGLSYEQYF. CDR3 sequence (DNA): TGTGCCAGCAGGCCAGACAGGGGACTCTCCTACGAGCAGTACTTC.

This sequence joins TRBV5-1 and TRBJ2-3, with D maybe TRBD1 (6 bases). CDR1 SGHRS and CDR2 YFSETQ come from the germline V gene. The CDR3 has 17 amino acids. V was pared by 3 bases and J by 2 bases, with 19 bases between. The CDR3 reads CASSYSPTGKITDTQYF. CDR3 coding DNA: TGCGCCAGCAGCTATTCCCCAACAGGGAAGATCACAGATACGCAGTATTTT.

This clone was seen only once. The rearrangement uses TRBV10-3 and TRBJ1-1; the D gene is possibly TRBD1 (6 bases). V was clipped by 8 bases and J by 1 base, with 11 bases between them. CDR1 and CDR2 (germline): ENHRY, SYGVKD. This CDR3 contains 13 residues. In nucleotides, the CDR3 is TGTGCCATCCTAGGACAGCCGAACACTGAAGCTTTCTTT. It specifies CAILGQPNTEAFF.

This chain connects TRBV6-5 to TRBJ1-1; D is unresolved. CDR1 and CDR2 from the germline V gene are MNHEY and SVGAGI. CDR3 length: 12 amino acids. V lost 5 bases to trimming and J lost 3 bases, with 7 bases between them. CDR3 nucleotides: TGTGCCAGCAGTGACCGGGACACTGAAGCTTTCTTT. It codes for CASSDRDTEAFF.

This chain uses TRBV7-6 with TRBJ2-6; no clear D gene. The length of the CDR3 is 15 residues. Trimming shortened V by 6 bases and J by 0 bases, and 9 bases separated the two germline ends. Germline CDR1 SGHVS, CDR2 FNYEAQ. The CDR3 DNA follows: TGTGCCAGCAGTCCCGGTTTCTCTGGGGCCAACGTCCTGACTTTC. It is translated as CASSPGFSGANVLTF.

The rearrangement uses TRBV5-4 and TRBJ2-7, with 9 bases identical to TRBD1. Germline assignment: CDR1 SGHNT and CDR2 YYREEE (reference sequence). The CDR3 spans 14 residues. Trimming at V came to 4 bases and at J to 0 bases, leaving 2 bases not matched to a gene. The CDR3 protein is CASSGTGSSYEQYF. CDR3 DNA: TGTGCCAGCAGCGGGACAGGGTCCTCCTACGAGCAGTACTTC.

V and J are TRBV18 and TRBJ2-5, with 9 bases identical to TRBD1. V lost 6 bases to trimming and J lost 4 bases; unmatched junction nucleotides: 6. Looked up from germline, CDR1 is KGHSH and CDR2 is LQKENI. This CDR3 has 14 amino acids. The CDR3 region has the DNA TGTGCCAGCTCCGTGACAGGGGGAGGAGAGACCCAGTACTTC. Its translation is CASSVTGGGETQYF.

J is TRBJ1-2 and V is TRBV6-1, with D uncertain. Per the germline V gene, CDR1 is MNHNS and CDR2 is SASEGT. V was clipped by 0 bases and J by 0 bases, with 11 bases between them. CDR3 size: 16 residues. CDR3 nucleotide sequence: TGTGCCAGCAGTGAAGCGCTGCATGCGACTAACTATGGCTACACCTTC. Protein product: CASSEALHATNYGYTF.

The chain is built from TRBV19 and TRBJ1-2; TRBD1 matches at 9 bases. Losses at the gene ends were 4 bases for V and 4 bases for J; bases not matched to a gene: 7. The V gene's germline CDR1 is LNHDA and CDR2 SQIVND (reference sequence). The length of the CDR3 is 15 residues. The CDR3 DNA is TGTGCCAGTAGTACCGGACAGGGGATGAGCTATGGCTACACCTTC. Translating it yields CASSTGQGMSYGYTF.

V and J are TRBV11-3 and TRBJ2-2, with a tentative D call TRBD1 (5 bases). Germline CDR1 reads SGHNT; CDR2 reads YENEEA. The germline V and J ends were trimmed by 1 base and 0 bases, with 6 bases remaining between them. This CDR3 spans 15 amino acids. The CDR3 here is CASSLGQSNTGELFF. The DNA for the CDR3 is TGTGCCAGCAGCTTAGGACAGTCGAACACCGGGGAGCTGTTTTTT.

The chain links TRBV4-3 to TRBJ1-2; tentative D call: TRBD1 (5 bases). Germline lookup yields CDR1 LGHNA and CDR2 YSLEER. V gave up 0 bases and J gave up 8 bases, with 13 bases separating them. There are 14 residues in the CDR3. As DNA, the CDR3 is TGCGCCAGCAGCCAAGAGACCGGGGGAGGGGGCTACACCTTC. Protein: CASSQETGGGGYTF.